This T cell receptor beta chain was retrieved from a study of identical twins. Study findings and constraints: Conclusions leaned on cross-sectional statistical analysis and did not track the same donors over time. Fewer insertions characterized abundant cord blood beta clonotypes, whereas memory repertoires showed none. In monozygotic twins, models underestimated the sharing of out-of-frame TCR alpha. Analyses of zero insertions could, in part, be confounded by invariant MAIT and iNKT cells.

A single record per CDR3 protein comes from TCRdb applying MiXCR to the 5' RACE reads. In the table there are about 1.7 million distinct CDR3 sequences, more than 30% of which are singletons. Points on this clonotype: The antigen remains unidentified.

Germline trimming cut 3 bases from V and 4 bases from J; bases unmatched to any gene: 8. The CDR3 has 17 amino acids. The specimen sequenced was cord blood. The sequence was collected from a newborn girl in good health. The gene calls are TRBV12-3 or TRBV12-4 and TRBJ2-1, with 11 bases identical to TRBD2. This chain's CDR3 is CASSLKVAGGPYNEQFF. CDR3 DNA sequence: TGTGCCAGCAGTTTGAAGGTAGCGGGAGGGCCGTACAATGAGCAGTTCTTC.